A single sample is the source of the 30 T cell receptor beta chains below, sequenced in a study of cytomegalovirus exposure and HLA in healthy donors. Primers: 60 Vbeta forward and 13 Jbeta reverse. The data were produced by immunoSEQ multiplex PCR, yet TCRdb's version contains in-frame clones alone and is incomplete. The data hold 130,000 to 150,000 clones, with around 79% observed a single time. The specimen sequenced was PBMCs. These TCRs come from a male donor in good health and CMV-seronegative.

This chain joins TRBV18 and TRBJ1-2, with D perhaps matching TRBD1 (5 bases). CDR1 is KGHSH and CDR2 is LQKENI in the germline V gene. Trimming took 0 bases from V and 7 from J, leaving 18 bases between them. The CDR3 spans 16 residues. CDR3 in amino acids: CASSPPSVGGGVGYTF. CDR3 nucleotide sequence: TGTGCCAGCTCACCACCTTCCGTCGGTGGAGGGGTTGGCTACACCTTC. Full variable domain (outside the CDR3, taken from reference TRBV18 and TRBJ1-2): NAGVMQNPRHLVRRRGQEARLRCSPMKGHSHVYWYRQLPEEGLKFMVYLQKENIIDESGMPKERFSAEFPKEGPSILRIQQVVRGDSAAYFCASSPPSVGGGVGYTFGSGTRLTVV.

The table lists this clone with a few counts. V gene TRBV5-4 combines with J gene TRBJ2-7; the D gene is possibly TRBD1 (5 bases). The CDR3 consists of 16 residues. V was trimmed by 2 bases and J by 1 base, leaving 16 bases between them. In germline, CDR1 is SGHNT, CDR2 YYREEE (reference sequence). This CDR3 is CASSFRQGVGSYEQYF. In DNA form, the CDR3 reads TGTGCCAGCAGCTTCCGTCAGGGCGTGGGGTCCTACGAGCAGTACTTC.

This clone was counted once. The V and J genes are TRBV29-1 and TRBJ1-1; TRBD1 is a possible D gene (6 bases). Germline V gene lookup returns CDR1 SQVTM and CDR2 ANQGSEA. V lost 7 bases and J 4 bases, leaving 13 bases between the germline ends. The CDR3 length is 12 residues. CDR3 nucleotide sequence: TGCAGCGCCATACAGGGATTCACTGAAGCTTTCTTT. Its translation is CSAIQGFTEAFF.

The chain uses TRBV29-1 and TRBJ1-2; 12 bases align to TRBD1. The CDR3 is made up of 14 amino acids. From germline, CDR1 is SQVTM and CDR2 ANQGSEA. DNA of the CDR3: TGCAGTGTGGGACAGGGGGCGAGGGACTATGGCTACACCTTC. Protein sequence: CSVGQGARDYGYTF.

This chain joins TRBV18 and TRBJ1-1, with D unresolved. V lost 3 bases and J 4 bases, leaving 9 bases between the germline ends. CDR3 length equals 13 residues. Germline CDR1 KGHSH, CDR2 LQKENI. The CDR3 sequence is CASSPSIGTEAFF. The CDR3 DNA follows: TGTGCCAGCTCACCCTCAATCGGCACTGAAGCTTTCTTT.

The genes are TRBV6-1 and TRBJ2-4; the match to TRBD1 covers 7 bases. Germline V gene lookup returns CDR1 MNHNS and CDR2 SASEGT. CDR3 length: 14 residues. With V trimmed by 7 bases and J by 2 bases, 5 bases remained unmatched. CDR3: CASNPTGTKNIQYF. The CDR3 nucleotides are TGTGCCAGCAACCCGACAGGGACCAAAAACATTCAGTACTTC.

This clone came up once. This sequence joins TRBV15 and TRBJ1-4; 7 nucleotides align to TRBD1. V lost 0 bases and J lost 8; bases outside the gene matches: 9. The CDR3 runs to 16 residues. The germline CDR1 and CDR2 sequences are LNHNV and YYDKDF (reference sequence). The DNA for the CDR3 is TGTGCCACCAGCAGAGAAGGAGGGGGCTCAAGGGAAAAACTGTTTTTT. Its translation: CATSREGGGSREKLFF.

The chain employs TRBV5-1 and TRBJ1-2, with 9 bases aligning to TRBD1. The CDR3 runs to 16 residues. The junction had 11 bases not matched to a gene; V was cut back by 4 bases and J by 4 bases. Germline V CDR1 and CDR2: SGHRS, YFSETQ. CDR3 loop: CASSLRGQGAIYGYTF. CDR3 nucleotides: TGCGCCAGCAGCCTCCGGGGACAGGGAGCGATCTATGGCTACACCTTC. Complete variable domain (other parts from reference TRBV5-1 and TRBJ1-2): KAGVTQTPRYLIKTRGQQVTLSCSPISGHRSVSWYQQTPGQGLQFLFEYFSETQRNKGNFPGRFSGRQFSNSRSEMNVSTLELGDSALYLCASSLRGQGAIYGYTFGSGTRLTVV.

V is TRBV5-6 and J is TRBJ2-3; possible D gene TRBD1, 7 bases. Germline V gene lookup returns CDR1 SGHDT and CDR2 YYEEEE. This CDR3 contains 17 residues. Trimming pared 6 bases from V and 8 bases from J, leaving 28 bases between. CDR3 DNA sequence: TGTGCCAGCACCCGAAGGGCTAGCGCGTATCAGGGGGGTACGCAGTATTTT. Encoded protein: CASTRRASAYQGGTQYF.

The chain employs TRBV9 and TRBJ2-3, with 9 positions matching TRBD2. The CDR3 is 17 residues long. Per germline, CDR1 SGDLS and CDR2 YYNGEE. Losses at the gene ends were 3 bases for V and 3 bases for J; bases not matched to a gene: 11. The CDR3 reads CASSGFGTSTMTDTQYF. The CDR3 DNA sequence: TGTGCCAGCAGCGGATTCGGGACTAGCACTATGACAGATACGCAGTATTTT.

The chain is built from TRBV9 and TRBJ1-5; 9 bases fit TRBD1. Germline V gene data show CDR1 as SGDLS and CDR2 as YYNGEE. This CDR3 has 15 amino acids. The ends lost 4 bases at V and 4 bases at J; junction bases unmatched: 6. The DNA of the CDR3 is TGTGCCAGCAGCTTGACAGGGGGGGGTAATCAGCCCCAGCATTTT. This gives the protein CASSLTGGGNQPQHF.

In nucleotides, the CDR3 is TGTGCCTGGAGTCAGGCGACAGAAAAATTCTATGGCTACACCTTC. This gives the protein CAWSQATEKFYGYTF. V is TRBV30 and J is TRBJ1-2, with D perhaps matching TRBD1 (5 bases). The V gene's germline CDR1 is GTSNPN and CDR2 SVGIG (reference sequence). The CDR3 consists of 15 residues. Trimming took 2 bases from V and 4 from J, leaving 17 bases between them.

The V and J genes are TRBV5-4 and TRBJ2-7; D is undetermined. V was clipped by 3 bases and J by 2 bases, with 3 bases between them. The germline CDR1 and CDR2 sequences are SGHNT and YYREEE (reference sequence). This CDR3 region has 11 residues. For the CDR3, the DNA is TGTGCCAGCAGCTCTCCCTACGAGCAGTACTTC. Its translation is CASSSPYEQYF.

This chain connects TRBV25-1 to TRBJ2-4; D is ambiguous. This CDR3 has 15 amino acids. The V end lost 1 base, the J end lost 8 bases, and 15 bases lay between the germline ends. From germline, CDR1 is MGHDK and CDR2 SYGVNS. CDR3 amino acids: CASSESDRVWDIQYF. CDR3 nucleotide sequence: TGTGCCAGCAGTGAATCAGATCGGGTTTGGGACATTCAGTACTTC. Drawing the rest from reference TRBV25-1 and TRBJ2-4, the complete variable domain is EADIYQTPRYLVIGTGKKITLECSQTMGHDKMYWYQQDPGMELHLIHYSYGVNSTEKGDLSSESTVSRIRTEHFPLTLESARPSHTSQYLCASSESDRVWDIQYFGAGTRLSVL.

The chain employs TRBV4-3 and TRBJ2-5; possible D gene TRBD1, 5 bases. The CDR3 length is 15 residues. CDR1 and CDR2 (germline): LGHNA, YSLEER. The V gene lost 3 bases and the J gene lost 1 base, with 12 bases spanning the gap. DNA for the CDR3: TGCGCCAGCAGCCATACGAGGACACTCCAAGAGACCCAGTACTTC. Translated: CASSHTRTLQETQYF.

J is TRBJ1-1 and V is TRBV29-1, with D maybe TRBD1 (5 bases). V was pared by 0 bases and J by 6 bases, with 14 bases between. Germline V gives CDR1 SQVTM, CDR2 ANQGSEA. The CDR3 runs to 14 residues. As DNA, the CDR3 is TGCAGCGTTGAAGACGCAGGGTCTAGCGCTGAAGCTTTCTTT. This gives the protein CSVEDAGSSAEAFF.

This clone was found many times. Other nucleotide sequences from this sample produce the same CDR3. The J gene is TRBJ1-1, the V gene TRBV9, with D perhaps matching TRBD1 (5 bases). This CDR3 has 14 amino acids. The V gene's germline CDR1 is SGDLS and CDR2 YYNGEE. Trimming shortened V by 0 bases and J by 1 base, and 7 bases separated the two germline ends. The DNA of the CDR3 is TGTGCCAGCAGCGTAGGGCAGGGGAACACTGAAGCTTTCTTT. This gives the protein CASSVGQGNTEAFF.

V usage is TRBV9 and J usage is TRBJ1-2, with 7 nucleotides matching TRBD1. This CDR3 is built from 15 residues. CDR1 and CDR2 from the germline V gene are SGDLS and YYNGEE. The junction had 13 bases not matched to a gene; V was cut back by 3 bases and J by 8 bases. The CDR3 spells CASSDEGGSHWGYTF. Written as DNA, the CDR3 is TGTGCCAGCAGCGACGAAGGGGGCAGTCATTGGGGCTACACCTTC.

The gene calls are TRBV30 and TRBJ1-1; D is perhaps TRBD1 (5 bases). V was cut by 3 bases and J by 4 bases, with 15 bases left in between. The length of the CDR3 is 14 residues. Germline assignment: CDR1 GTSNPN and CDR2 SVGIG (reference sequence). The CDR3 DNA follows: TGTGCCTGGAGCCTGACAAGGGGTGTCACTGAAGCTTTCTTT. This codes for CAWSLTRGVTEAFF.

V usage is TRBV5-4 and J usage is TRBJ2-1, with a possible D match to TRBD2 (6 bases). The V gene lost 4 bases and the J gene lost 2 bases, with 19 bases spanning the gap. The length of the CDR3 is 17 residues. CDR1 and CDR2 (germline): SGHNT, YYREEE (reference sequence). For the CDR3, the DNA is TGTGCCAGCAGCCGGCGGGTCGTTGCGGGACCCTACAATGAGCAGTTCTTC. Protein sequence: CASSRRVVAGPYNEQFF. Looking up the rest from reference TRBV5-4 and TRBJ2-1 gives the full variable domain: ETGVTQSPTHLIKTRGQQVTLRCSSQSGHNTVSWYQQALGQGPQFIFQYYREEENGRGNFPPRFSGLQFPNYSSELNVNALELDDSALYLCASSRRVVAGPYNEQFFGPGTRLTVL.

The V gene is TRBV13, the J gene TRBJ2-7; tentatively, D is TRBD1 (6 bases). CDR3 length: 16 amino acids. The V end lost 1 base, the J end lost 2 bases, and 15 bases lay between the germline ends. Germline lookup yields CDR1 PRHDT and CDR2 FYEKMQ (reference sequence). CDR3 loop: CASSLVMGHITYEQYF. The DNA for the CDR3 is TGTGCCAGCAGCTTAGTTATGGGACACATAACCTACGAGCAGTACTTC.

The rearrangement uses TRBV2 and TRBJ2-1; the D is unclear. Trimming shortened V by 5 bases and J by 3 bases, and 2 bases separated the two germline ends. CDR1 is SNHLY, CDR2 FYNNEI, per germline. The CDR3 totals 11 residues. This CDR3 reads CASSRYNEQFF. The CDR3 DNA reads TGTGCCAGCAGTCGCTACAATGAGCAGTTCTTC.

The chain is built from TRBV19 and TRBJ1-2; D is undetermined. Germline-derived CDR1 and CDR2 are LNHDA and SQIVND (reference sequence). This CDR3 contains 11 residues. Deletions cut 5 bases from V and 7 bases from J, with 8 bases between. CDR3 in amino acids: CASSARGGYTF. The CDR3 DNA is TGTGCCAGTAGTGCCCGGGGTGGCTACACCTTC.

The chain employs TRBV7-8 and TRBJ2-3; 11 positions agree with TRBD2. Trimming at V came to 4 bases and at J to 5 bases, leaving 8 bases not matched to a gene. Germline values: CDR1 SGHVS, CDR2 FQNEAQ. The CDR3 is 16 amino acids. The CDR3: CASSWRSSGGIDTQYF. CDR3 coding DNA: TGTGCCAGCAGCTGGCGCTCTAGCGGGGGGATAGATACGCAGTATTTT.

This sequence joins TRBV7-8 and TRBJ2-6; TRBD1 matches 9 bases. J lost 0 bases, V lost 5 bases, and 8 bases had no gene match. Germline CDR1 SGHVS, CDR2 FQNEAQ. The CDR3 totals 18 residues. This CDR3 is CASSPRQGGSSGANVLTF. In nucleotides, the CDR3 is TGTGCCAGCAGCCCCCGACAGGGGGGTTCCTCTGGGGCCAACGTCCTGACTTTC.

The chain employs TRBV6-5 and TRBJ1-5; 7 bases match TRBD1. V shed 5 bases and J 11 bases; nucleotides not matched to a gene: 15. The germline gives CDR1 MNHEY, CDR2 SVGAGI. The CDR3 runs 15 residues. CDR3 sequence: CASSLGTVPGSAQHF. The DNA for the CDR3 is TGTGCCAGCAGTCTTGGGACAGTCCCCGGGTCAGCCCAGCATTTT.

This clone has a single count. This chain links TRBV6-5 with TRBJ1-1; D is unclear. The V end lost 4 bases, the J end lost 1 base, and 13 bases lay between the germline ends. The CDR3 consists of 15 residues. CDR1 and CDR2 (germline): MNHEY, SVGAGI. The CDR3 region is CASSSTELWNTEAFF. CDR3 nucleotide sequence: TGTGCCAGCAGTTCCACCGAGTTATGGAACACTGAAGCTTTCTTT.

The gene calls are TRBV6-4 and TRBJ2-1, with a weak D call TRBD2 (6 bases). Germline lookup yields CDR1 MRHNA and CDR2 SNTAGT. This CDR3 has 21 amino acids. V was shortened by 0 bases and J by 1 base, with 25 bases between the two germline ends. This CDR3 is CASSDSKTQTRAEHSYNEQFF. CDR3 nucleotides: TGTGCCAGCAGTGACTCGAAAACCCAGACTAGAGCGGAACATTCCTACAATGAGCAGTTCTTC.

The chain uses TRBV4-2 and TRBJ2-7; D gene uncertain. Trimming took off 2 bases at V and 0 bases at J, with 5 bases between the two ends. CDR1 LGHNA and CDR2 YNFKEQ come from the germline V gene. The CDR3 consists of 13 residues. CDR3 residues: CASSQSSSYEQYF. The CDR3 nucleotides are TGTGCCAGCAGCCAAAGTAGCTCCTACGAGCAGTACTTC.

The gene calls are TRBV19 and TRBJ1-2, with a tentative D call TRBD1 (5 bases). Germline V gives CDR1 LNHDA, CDR2 SQIVND (reference sequence). This CDR3 region has 14 residues. The V and J ends lost 3 bases and 5 bases respectively, with 13 bases between them. CDR3 residues: CASSISSGGYGYTF. As DNA, the CDR3 is TGTGCCAGTAGTATCTCGTCCGGGGGTTATGGCTACACCTTC.